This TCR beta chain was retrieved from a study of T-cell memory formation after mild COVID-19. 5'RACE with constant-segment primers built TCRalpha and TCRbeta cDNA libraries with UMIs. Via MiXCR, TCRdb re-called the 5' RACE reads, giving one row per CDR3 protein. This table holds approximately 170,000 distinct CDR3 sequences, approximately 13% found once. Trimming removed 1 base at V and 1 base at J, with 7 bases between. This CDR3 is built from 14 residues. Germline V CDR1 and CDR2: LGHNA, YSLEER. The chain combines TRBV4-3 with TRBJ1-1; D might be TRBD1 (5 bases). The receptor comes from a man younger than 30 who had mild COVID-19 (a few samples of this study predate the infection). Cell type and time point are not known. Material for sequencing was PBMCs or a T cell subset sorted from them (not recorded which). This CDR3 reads CASSQAGRNTEAFF. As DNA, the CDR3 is TGCGCCAGCAGCCAAGCGGGACGGAACACTGAAGCTTTCTTT.